A selection of T cell receptor beta chains follows, all from one sample in a study of T cells in Graves' hyperthyroidism and ophthalmopathy. TCRdb called the multiplex PCR reads again in MiXCR, with one record for every CDR3 protein. The data show approximately 740,000 distinct CDR3 sequences, 14% seen once. The sample comprised blood. All receptors derive from a woman in her late teens or twenties with Graves' hyperthyroidism. Both conserved end residues are part of each CDR3. The D gene is left open where the match is weak. Not all rows give a size; the values are once, few, many and, for expanded clones, a class.

NA	TRBJ1-2	14	TRBV6-1	many	CASDYFDTNYGYTF	TGTGCCAGCGATTATTTTGACACTAACTATGGCTACACCTTC
TRBD2	TRBJ2-3	14	TRBV20-1	many	CSASAGLSTDTQYF	TGCAGTGCCTCAGCGGGGCTTAGCACAGATACGCAGTATTTT
TRBD1	TRBJ2-2	17	TRBV7-9	NA	CASSPTAGQGYTGELFF	TGTGCCAGCAGCCCCACGGCGGGACAGGGGTACACCGGGGAGCTGTTTTTT
NA	TRBJ2-2	17	TRBV20-1	NA	CSARPTLATANTGELFF	TGCAGTGCTAGGCCCACCCTAGCGACCGCGAACACCGGGGAGCTGTTTTTT
NA	TRBJ1-1	14	TRBV20-1	many	CSARELGMETEAFF	TGCAGTGCTAGAGAATTAGGAATGGAGACTGAAGCTTTCTTT
TRBD2	TRBJ2-1	17	TRBV11-2	many	CASSLSRRAGAYNEQFF	TGTGCCAGCAGCTTAAGTAGAAGAGCGGGAGCTTACAATGAGCAGTTCTTC
NA	TRBJ2-7	12	TRBV3-1	many	CASSTTGHEQYF	TGTGCCAGCAGCACGACAGGTCACGAGCAGTACTTC
TRBD2	TRBJ2-3	20	TRBV12-5	NA	CASGSRGVTSGRRVTDTQYF	TGTGCTAGTGGTTCGCGAGGGGTTACTAGCGGGAGGCGAGTGACAGATACGCAGTATTTT
NA	TRBJ2-3	13	TRBV20-1	many	CSRETLSTDTQYF	TGCAGCCGGGAGACCCTAAGCACAGATACGCAGTATTTT
NA	TRBJ2-5	14	TRBV20-1	few	CSARDRKGGETQYF	TGCAGTGCTAGAGATAGAAAGGGTGGAGAGACCCAGTACTTC
TRBD1	TRBJ1-1	15	TRBV12-3/TRBV12-4	many	CASSLGGTGGTEAFF	TGTGCCAGCAGTTTAGGCGGGACAGGGGGCACTGAAGCTTTCTTT
TRBD1	TRBJ1-5	16	TRBV6-5	NA	CACSLDRANSNQPQHF	TGTGCCTGCAGTTTGGACAGGGCTAATAGCAATCAGCCCCAGCATTTT
NA	TRBJ2-7	13	TRBV19	NA	CASSRGGPYEQYF	TGTGCCAGTAGCCGCGGTGGGCCCTACGAGCAGTACTTC
NA	TRBJ2-1	14	TRBV20-1	NA	CSASGLTFYNEQFF	TGCAGTGCTAGCGGTCTAACTTTCTACAATGAGCAGTTCTTC
NA	TRBJ2-7	15	TRBV7-9	many	CASSFSGQRSYEQYF	TGTGCCAGCAGCTTCAGTGGCCAGCGGTCCTACGAGCAGTACTTC
NA	TRBJ1-6	13	TRBV20-1	NA	CSSTTTGNSPLHF	TGCAGTTCGACCACTACGGGGAATTCACCCCTCCACTTT